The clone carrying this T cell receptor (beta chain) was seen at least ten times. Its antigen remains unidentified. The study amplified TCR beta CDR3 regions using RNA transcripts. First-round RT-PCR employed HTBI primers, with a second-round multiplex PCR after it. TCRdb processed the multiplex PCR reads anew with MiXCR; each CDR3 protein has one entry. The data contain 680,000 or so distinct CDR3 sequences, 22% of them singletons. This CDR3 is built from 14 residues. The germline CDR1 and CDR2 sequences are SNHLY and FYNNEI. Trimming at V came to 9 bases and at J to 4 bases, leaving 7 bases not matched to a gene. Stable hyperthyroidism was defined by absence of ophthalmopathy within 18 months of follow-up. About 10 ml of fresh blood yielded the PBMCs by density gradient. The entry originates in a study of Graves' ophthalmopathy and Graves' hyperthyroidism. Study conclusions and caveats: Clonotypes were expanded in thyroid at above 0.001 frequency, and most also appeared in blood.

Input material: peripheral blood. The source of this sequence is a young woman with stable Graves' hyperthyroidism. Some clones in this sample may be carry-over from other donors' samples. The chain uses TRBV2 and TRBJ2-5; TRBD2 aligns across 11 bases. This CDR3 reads CASWGTSGGETQYF. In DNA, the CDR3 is TGTGCCAGTTGGGGCACTAGCGGGGGAGAGACCCAGTACTTC.